This TCR beta chain was recorded in a study of blood T cells in healthy people across ages. A second PCR of about 6 to 11 cycles used a sample-barcoded 5' primer and a J-beta primer mix. TCRdb reprocessed the 5' RACE reads via MiXCR and lists one record per CDR3 protein. This table holds roughly 1.5 million distinct CDR3 sequences, roughly 43% found once. Germline V lookup: CDR1 SGHRS, CDR2 YFSETQ. V gave up 0 bases and J gave up 2 bases; unmatched junction bases: 5. The CDR3 has 16 amino acids. This sequence was found in a woman in her late teens or twenties in good health. Specimen: blood. The chain recombines TRBV5-1 with TRBJ2-3, with TRBD2 identical over 8 bases. CDR3 region: CASSLGAGGITDTQYF. As DNA, the CDR3 is TGCGCCAGCAGCTTGGGGGCGGGGGGTATCACAGATACGCAGTATTTT.